The sequence of this T cell receptor (beta chain) was determined in a study of PD-1 blockade in classical Hodgkin lymphoma. Study information: Nivolumab 3 mg/kg was given intravenously every 2 weeks.

The repertoire was sequenced with immunoSEQ multiplex PCR; TCRdb's copy has only in-frame clones and lacks some. The table lists around 25,000 clones, around 84% of them singletons, with approximately 23% in the top ten. The ends lost 1 base at V and 4 bases at J; junction bases unmatched: 16. This CDR3 region has 19 residues. Looked up from germline, CDR1 is LNHDA and CDR2 is SQIVND (reference sequence). Time point reported: cycle 4 day 1 (C4D1), after 5 to 7 weeks of nivolumab. Every single patient, without exception, relapsed after autologous stem cell transplantation, and brentuximab vedotin exposure varied.

Sequenced here: peripheral blood mononuclear cells (PBMCs), sampled before the fourth cycle of nivolumab. The receptor was isolated from a human donor with classical Hodgkin lymphoma. V and J are TRBV19 and TRBJ2-1; TRBD1 aligns across 7 bases. The CDR3 nucleotides are TGTGCCAGTAGTATAGGGGGGCCGGGACAGAGCGGAGGTTACAATGAGCAGTTCTTC. This gives the protein CASSIGGPGQSGGYNEQFF.